The source of this T cell receptor (beta chain) is a study of shared T cell receptors in the human thymus. CDR3 size: 13 residues. Germline CDR1 and CDR2: LGHNA and YSLEER. V lost 3 bases to trimming and J lost 3 bases; unmatched junction nucleotides: 1. TCRdb's copy holds only in-frame clones and misses some; the assay was immunoSEQ multiplex PCR. The sample has over 450,000 clones, about 80% seen once; the top ten hold 0.013%. These sequences were also reported in another study, on human thymus T cells. That paper adds: Healthy Finnish infants undergoing corrective surgery for congenital heart defects provided the donor material. Resections from corrective heart surgery provided thymus tissue. What appeared biased in thymic and blood repertoires was the usage of V and J genes. The related literature has documented a marked overlap of thymic repertoires among unrelated individuals.

Sequenced input: thymocytes. This clonotype was obtained from a boy under two years old with a congenital heart defect. The V and J genes are TRBV4-3 and TRBJ2-7; 8 bases match TRBD1. The CDR3 protein is CASSHGQGYEQYF. CDR3 bases: TGCGCCAGCAGCCACGGACAGGGCTACGAGCAGTACTTC.